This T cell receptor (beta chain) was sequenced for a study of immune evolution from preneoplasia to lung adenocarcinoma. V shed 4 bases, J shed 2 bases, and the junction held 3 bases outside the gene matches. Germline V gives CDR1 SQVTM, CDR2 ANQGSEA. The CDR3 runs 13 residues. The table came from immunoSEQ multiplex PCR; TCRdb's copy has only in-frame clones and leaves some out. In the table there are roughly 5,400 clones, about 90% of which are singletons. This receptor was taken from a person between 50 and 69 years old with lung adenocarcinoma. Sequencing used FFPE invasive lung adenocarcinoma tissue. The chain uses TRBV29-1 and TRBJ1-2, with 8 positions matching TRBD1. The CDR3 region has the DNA TGCAGCGTTGGGACAGGGCCGAACTATGGCTACACCTTC. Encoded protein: CSVGTGPNYGYTF.